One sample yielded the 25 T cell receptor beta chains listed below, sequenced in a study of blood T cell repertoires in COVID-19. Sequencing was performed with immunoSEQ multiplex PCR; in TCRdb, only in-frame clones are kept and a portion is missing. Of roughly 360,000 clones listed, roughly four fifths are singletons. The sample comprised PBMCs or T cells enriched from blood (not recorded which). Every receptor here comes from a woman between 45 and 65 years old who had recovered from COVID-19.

CDR3 DNA: TGTGCCTCTAGGGACAGGGCTGAAGCTTTCTTT. It codes for CASRDRAEAFF. The chain links TRBV30 to TRBJ1-1, with 9 bases lining up with TRBD1. With 7 bases clipped from V and 6 bases from J, the junction kept 3 bases outside the gene matches. The germline CDR1 and CDR2 sequences are GTSNPN and SVGIG (reference sequence). This CDR3 region has 11 residues. The whole variable domain, remainder taken from reference TRBV30 and TRBJ1-1, is SQTIHQWPATLVQPVGSPLSLECTVEGTSNPNLYWYRQAAGRGLQLLFYSVGIGQISSEVPQNLSASRPQDRQFILSSKKLLLSDSGFYLCASRDRAEAFFGQGTRLTVV.

CDR3: CASSLARGGGGLAEAFF. CDR3 coding DNA: TGTGCCAGCAGCTTAGCGCGGGGCGGTGGAGGGTTGGCTGAAGCTTTCTTT. The chain has TRBV7-9 and TRBJ1-1; the D gene is possibly TRBD1 (5 bases). This CDR3 has 17 residues. Per the germline V gene, CDR1 is SEHNR and CDR2 is FQNEAQ (reference sequence). With 0 bases removed from V and 6 bases from J, the gap between germline ends came to 20 bases.

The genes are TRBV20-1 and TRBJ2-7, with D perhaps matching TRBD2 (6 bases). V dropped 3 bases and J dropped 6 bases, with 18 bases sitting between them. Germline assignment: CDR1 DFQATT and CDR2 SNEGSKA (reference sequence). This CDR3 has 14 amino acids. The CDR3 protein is CSASFYGREGEQYF. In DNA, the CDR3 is TGCAGTGCTAGTTTTTACGGGAGAGAAGGCGAGCAGTACTTC.

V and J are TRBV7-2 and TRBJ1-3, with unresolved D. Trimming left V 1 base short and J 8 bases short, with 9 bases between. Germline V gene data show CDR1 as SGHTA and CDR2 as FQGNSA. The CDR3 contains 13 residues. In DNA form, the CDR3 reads TGTGCCAGCAGCTTAGGTTTGCAGTACACCATATATTTT. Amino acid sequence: CASSLGLQYTIYF.

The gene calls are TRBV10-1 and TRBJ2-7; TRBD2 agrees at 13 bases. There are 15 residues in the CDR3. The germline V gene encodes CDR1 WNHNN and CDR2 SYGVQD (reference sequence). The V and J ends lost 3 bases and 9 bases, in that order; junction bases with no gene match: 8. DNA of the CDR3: TGCGCCAGCAGTGACGGGGGACTAGCGGGAACAGGGCAGTACTTC. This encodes CASSDGGLAGTGQYF.

The CDR3 DNA is TGTGCCAGCAGCTTGGGGGGGACCCAGTACTTC. Amino acid sequence: CASSLGGTQYF. V is TRBV7-2 and J is TRBJ2-5, with a tentative D call TRBD2 (6 bases). CDR3 length equals 11 residues. With 3 bases removed from V and 7 bases from J, the gap between germline ends came to 6 bases. Germline lookup yields CDR1 SGHTA and CDR2 FQGNSA.

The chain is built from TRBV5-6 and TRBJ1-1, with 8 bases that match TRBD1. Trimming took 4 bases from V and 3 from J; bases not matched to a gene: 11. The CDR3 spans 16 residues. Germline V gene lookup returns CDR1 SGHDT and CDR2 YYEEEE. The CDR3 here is CASSRIRGRLDTEAFF. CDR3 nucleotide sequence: TGTGCCAGCAGCCGGATCAGGGGGCGCTTGGACACTGAAGCTTTCTTT. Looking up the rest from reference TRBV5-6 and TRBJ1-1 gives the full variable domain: DAGVTQSPTHLIKTRGQQVTLRCSPKSGHDTVSWYQQALGQGPQFIFQYYEEEERQRGNFPDRFSGHQFPNYSSELNVNALLLGDSALYLCASSRIRGRLDTEAFFGQGTRLTVV.

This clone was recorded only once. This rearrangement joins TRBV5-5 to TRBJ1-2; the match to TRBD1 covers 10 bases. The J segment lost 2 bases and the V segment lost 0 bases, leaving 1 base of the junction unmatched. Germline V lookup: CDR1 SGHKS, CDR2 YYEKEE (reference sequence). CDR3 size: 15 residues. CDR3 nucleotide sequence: TGTGCCAGCAGCTTGGCGGGACAGGGGAACTATGGCTACACCTTC. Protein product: CASSLAGQGNYGYTF.

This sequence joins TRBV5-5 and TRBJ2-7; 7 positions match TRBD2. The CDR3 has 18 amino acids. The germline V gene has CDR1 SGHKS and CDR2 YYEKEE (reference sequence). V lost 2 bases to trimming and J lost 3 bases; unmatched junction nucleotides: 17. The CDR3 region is CASSFLWARAGTLYEQYF. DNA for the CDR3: TGTGCCAGCAGCTTTCTCTGGGCTAGAGCGGGAACGCTCTACGAGCAGTACTTC.

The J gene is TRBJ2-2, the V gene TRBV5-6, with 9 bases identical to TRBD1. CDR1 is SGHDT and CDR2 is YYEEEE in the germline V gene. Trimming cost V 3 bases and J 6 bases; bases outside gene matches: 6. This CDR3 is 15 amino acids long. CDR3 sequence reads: CASSSGTGRAGELFF. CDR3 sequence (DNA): TGTGCCAGCAGCTCTGGGACAGGGCGGGCCGGGGAGCTGTTTTTT.

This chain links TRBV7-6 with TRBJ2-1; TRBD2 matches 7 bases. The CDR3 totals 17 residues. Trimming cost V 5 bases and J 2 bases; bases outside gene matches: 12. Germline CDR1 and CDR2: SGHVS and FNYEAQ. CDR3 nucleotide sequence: TGTGCCAGCAGCCCTGGGGGGAGGGAGGGGCCCTACAATGAGCAGTTCTTC. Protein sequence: CASSPGGREGPYNEQFF.

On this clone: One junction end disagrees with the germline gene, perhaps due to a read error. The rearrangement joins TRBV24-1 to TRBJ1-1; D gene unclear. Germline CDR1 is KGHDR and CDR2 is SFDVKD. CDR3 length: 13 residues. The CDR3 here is CATSDGMNNEAFF. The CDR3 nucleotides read TGTGCCACCAGTGATGGTATGAACAATGAAGCTTTCTTT.

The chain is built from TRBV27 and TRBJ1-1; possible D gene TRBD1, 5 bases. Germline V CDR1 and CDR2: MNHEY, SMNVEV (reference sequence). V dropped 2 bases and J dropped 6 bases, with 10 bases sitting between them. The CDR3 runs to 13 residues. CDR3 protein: CASSLSRAAEAFF. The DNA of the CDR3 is TGTGCCAGCAGTTTAAGCAGGGCCGCTGAAGCTTTCTTT.

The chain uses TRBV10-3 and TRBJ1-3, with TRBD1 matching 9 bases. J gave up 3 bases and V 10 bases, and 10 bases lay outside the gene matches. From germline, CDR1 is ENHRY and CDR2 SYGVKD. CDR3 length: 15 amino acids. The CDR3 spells CATLQGAVDGNTIYF. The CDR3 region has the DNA TGTGCCACCCTACAGGGGGCCGTTGATGGAAACACCATATATTTT.

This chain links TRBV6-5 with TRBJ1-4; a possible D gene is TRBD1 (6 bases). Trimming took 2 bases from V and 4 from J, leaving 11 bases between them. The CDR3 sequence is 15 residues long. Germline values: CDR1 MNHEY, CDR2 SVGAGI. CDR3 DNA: TGTGCCAGCAGTTACGGCAGGGGCTTTAATGAAAAACTGTTTTTT. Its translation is CASSYGRGFNEKLFF.

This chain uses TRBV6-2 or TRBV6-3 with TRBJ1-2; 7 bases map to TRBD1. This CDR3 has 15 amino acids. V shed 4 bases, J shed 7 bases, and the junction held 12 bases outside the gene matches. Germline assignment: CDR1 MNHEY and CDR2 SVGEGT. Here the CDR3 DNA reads TGTGCCAGCAGTTTTCAAACACAGGGGTTCGGTGGCTACACCTTC. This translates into CASSFQTQGFGGYTF.

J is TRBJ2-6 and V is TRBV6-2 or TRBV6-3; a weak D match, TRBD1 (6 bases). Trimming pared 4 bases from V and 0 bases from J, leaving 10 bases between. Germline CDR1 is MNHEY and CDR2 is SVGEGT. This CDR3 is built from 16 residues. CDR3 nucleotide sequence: TGTGCCAGCAGTTTGACAGGCCTCTCTGGGGCCAACGTCCTGACTTTC. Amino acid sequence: CASSLTGLSGANVLTF.

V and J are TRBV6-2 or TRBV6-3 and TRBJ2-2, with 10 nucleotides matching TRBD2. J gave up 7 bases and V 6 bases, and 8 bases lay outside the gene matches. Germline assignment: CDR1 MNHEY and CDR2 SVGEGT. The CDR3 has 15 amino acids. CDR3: CASSVLGLAVGELFF. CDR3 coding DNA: TGTGCCAGCAGCGTCCTCGGACTAGCGGTCGGGGAGCTGTTTTTT.

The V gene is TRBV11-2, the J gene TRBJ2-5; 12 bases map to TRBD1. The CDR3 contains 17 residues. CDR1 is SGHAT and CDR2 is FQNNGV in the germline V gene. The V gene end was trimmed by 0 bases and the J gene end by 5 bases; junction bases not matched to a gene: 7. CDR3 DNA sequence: TGTGCCAGCAGCTTAGACCTGGGACAGGGGGCTTTGGAGACCCAGTACTTC. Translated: CASSLDLGQGALETQYF.

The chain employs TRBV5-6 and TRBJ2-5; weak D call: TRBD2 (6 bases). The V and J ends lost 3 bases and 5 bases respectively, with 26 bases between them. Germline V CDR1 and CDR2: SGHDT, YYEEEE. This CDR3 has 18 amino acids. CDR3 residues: CASSSLLGGISRYETQYF. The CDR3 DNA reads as TGTGCCAGCAGCTCGCTTTTAGGCGGGATCAGCCGGTATGAGACCCAGTACTTC.

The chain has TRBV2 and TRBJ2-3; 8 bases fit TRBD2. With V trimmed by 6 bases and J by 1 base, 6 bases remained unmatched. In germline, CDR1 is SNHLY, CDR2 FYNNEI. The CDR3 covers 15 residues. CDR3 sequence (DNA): TGTGCCAGCAGGGCTCCGGGGGGGGGCACAGATACGCAGTATTTT. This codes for CASRAPGGGTDTQYF.

The CDR3 is CASSARTGSNEKLFF. The CDR3 DNA reads TGTGCCAGCAGCGCCCGGACAGGATCGAATGAAAAACTGTTTTTT. The rearrangement links TRBV7-2 to TRBJ1-4; 7 bases are a match to TRBD1. The germline CDR1 and CDR2 sequences are SGHTA and FQGNSA. J was trimmed by 5 bases and V by 5 bases; bases with no gene match: 8. The CDR3 extends over 15 amino acids.

The CDR3 is CASSDPGDMDRGEQYF. The CDR3 coding sequence is TGTGCCAGCAGTGACCCAGGGGACATGGACAGGGGCGAGCAGTACTTC. The rearrangement uses TRBV6-1 and TRBJ2-7; 9 bases line up with TRBD1. V shed 3 bases, J shed 6 bases, and the junction held 12 bases outside the gene matches. Germline V gene data show CDR1 as MNHNS and CDR2 as SASEGT. This CDR3 spans 16 amino acids.

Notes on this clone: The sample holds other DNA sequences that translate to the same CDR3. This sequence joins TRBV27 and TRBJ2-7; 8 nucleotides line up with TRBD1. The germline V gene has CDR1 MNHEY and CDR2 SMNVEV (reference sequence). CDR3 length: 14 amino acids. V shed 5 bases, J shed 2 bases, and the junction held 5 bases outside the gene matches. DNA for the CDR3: TGTGCCAGCAGTCCGGGACAGGTGACCTACGAGCAGTACTTC. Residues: CASSPGQVTYEQYF.

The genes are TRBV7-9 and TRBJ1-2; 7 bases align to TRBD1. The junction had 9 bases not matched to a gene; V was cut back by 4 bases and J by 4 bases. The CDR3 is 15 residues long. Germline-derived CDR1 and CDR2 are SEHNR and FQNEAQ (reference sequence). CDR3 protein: CASSSSRGLIYGYTF. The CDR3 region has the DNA TGTGCCAGCAGCTCTTCGAGGGGGCTGATCTATGGCTACACCTTC.